These 23 T cell receptor beta chains share one sample of origin, sequenced in a study of CD8 T cells in Susac syndrome. RNA totalling roughly 0.45 to 1 ug underwent reverse transcription with random hexamers. TCRdb recomputed calls from the immunoSEQ multiplex PCR reads with MiXCR, one row per CDR3 protein. The sample consists of more than 150,000 distinct CDR3 sequences, approximately 94% of them appearing once. Specimen: CD4+ T cells from PBMCs. The receptors stem from a human donor with Susac syndrome.

V is TRBV25-1 and J is TRBJ1-6; D is unclear. The germline V gene has CDR1 MGHDK and CDR2 SYGVNS. The CDR3 totals 14 residues. The V end lost 6 bases, the J end lost 5 bases, and 11 bases lay between the germline ends. This CDR3 reads CASRAQPNNSPLHF. The CDR3 DNA follows: TGTGCCAGCAGGGCACAGCCGAATAATTCACCCCTCCACTTT.

V gene TRBV14 combines with J gene TRBJ2-2; 7 bases are a match to TRBD2. After removal of 0 bases from V and 7 bases from J, the junction contained 5 bases not matched to a gene. Germline V gene data show CDR1 as SGHDN and CDR2 as FVKESK. This CDR3 has 15 residues. The CDR3 loop reads CASSQELLAIGELFF. CDR3 DNA: TGTGCCAGCAGCCAAGAGTTACTAGCGATCGGGGAGCTGTTTTTT.

The chain couples TRBV4-3 to TRBJ2-2; D possibly corresponds to TRBD1 (6 bases). The CDR3 loop spans 16 amino acids. Trimming left V 2 bases short and J 6 bases short, with 16 bases between. The V gene's germline CDR1 is LGHNA and CDR2 YSLEER. CDR3 residues: CASSQSRGIDAGELFF. The CDR3 region has the DNA TGCGCCAGCAGCCAAAGCAGGGGAATCGATGCCGGGGAGCTGTTTTTT.

The chain couples TRBV20-1 to TRBJ2-5; TRBD1 aligns across 7 bases. CDR1 is DFQATT and CDR2 is SNEGSKA in the germline V gene (reference sequence). The CDR3 totals 14 residues. V shed 3 bases and J 1 base; nucleotides not matched to a gene: 5. The CDR3 spells CSARLGQAQETQYF. CDR3 DNA: TGCAGTGCTAGGCTAGGACAGGCCCAAGAGACCCAGTACTTC.

V gene TRBV29-1 combines with J gene TRBJ2-7; 10 bases line up with TRBD2. Unmatched junction bases numbered 7, after V lost 6 bases and J lost 2 bases. The CDR3 runs to 14 residues. The V gene's germline CDR1 is SQVTM and CDR2 ANQGSEA. CDR3 loop: CSVLSGRTTYEQYF. The CDR3 nucleotides read TGCAGCGTCCTTAGCGGGAGGACCACCTACGAGCAGTACTTC.

The chain carries TRBV4-3 and TRBJ2-2; TRBD1 might be the D (5 bases). This CDR3 has 15 amino acids. V was cut by 4 bases and J by 1 base, with 10 bases left in between. CDR1 and CDR2 from the germline V gene are LGHNA and YSLEER. The CDR3: CASSPQAMNTGELFF. CDR3 DNA: TGCGCCAGCAGCCCACAGGCAATGAACACCGGGGAGCTGTTTTTT.

The chain combines TRBV4-3 with TRBJ2-2; 13 positions agree with TRBD2. The CDR3 has 19 residues. With V trimmed by 0 bases and J by 0 bases, 4 bases remained unmatched. Germline values: CDR1 LGHNA, CDR2 YSLEER. The CDR3 spells CASSQDGLAGAANTGELFF. In nucleotides, the CDR3 is TGCGCCAGCAGCCAAGACGGACTAGCGGGAGCCGCGAACACCGGGGAGCTGTTTTTT.

This chain links TRBV2 with TRBJ1-1, with D unclear. The germline CDR1 and CDR2 sequences are SNHLY and FYNNEI. This CDR3 is built from 12 residues. Trimming left V 2 bases short and J 5 bases short, with 6 bases between. Written as DNA, the CDR3 is TGTGCCAGCAGTGAACAGGCGACTGAAGCTTTCTTT. This encodes CASSEQATEAFF.

The V and J genes are TRBV5-4 and TRBJ2-3; D remains ambiguous. Deletions cut 0 bases from V and 3 bases from J, with 11 bases between. Germline V CDR1 and CDR2: SGHNT, YYREEE (reference sequence). CDR3 size: 15 residues. CDR3 protein: CASSLAGRTTDTQYF. CDR3 bases: TGTGCCAGCAGCTTGGCTGGGCGGACGACAGATACGCAGTATTTT.

The chain employs TRBV5-6 and TRBJ2-2; D unresolved. V was pared by 4 bases and J by 8 bases, with 9 bases between. CDR3 length: 12 residues. Germline V gives CDR1 SGHDT, CDR2 YYEEEE. The CDR3 loop reads CASSAKLGELFF. The CDR3, as DNA: TGTGCCAGCAGCGCAAAGTTGGGGGAGCTGTTTTTT.

Only one count was recorded for this clonotype. This sequence joins TRBV11-3 and TRBJ2-1, with D unresolved. CDR3 length: 12 residues. Germline-derived CDR1 and CDR2 are SGHNT and YENEEA. The V end was cut by 0 bases, the J end by 9 bases, with 6 bases between. CDR3: CASSLDSVEQFF. The CDR3 DNA sequence: TGTGCCAGCAGCTTAGATTCGGTTGAGCAGTTCTTC.

The J gene is TRBJ1-2, the V gene TRBV2; 8 nucleotides line up with TRBD1. From germline, CDR1 is SNHLY and CDR2 FYNNEI. The CDR3 totals 15 residues. The junction had 12 bases not matched to a gene; V was cut back by 6 bases and J by 6 bases. The chain's CDR3 is CASSPTGDERNGYTF. The CDR3 nucleotides read TGTGCCAGCAGCCCGACAGGGGACGAAAGGAATGGCTACACCTTC.

The chain uses TRBV12-3 or TRBV12-4 and TRBJ2-7, with D perhaps being TRBD1 or TRBD2 (6 bases each). CDR3 length: 13 amino acids. V was cut by 8 bases and J by 4 bases, with 15 bases left in between. The CDR3 protein is CASLYSGAYEQYF. The CDR3 DNA reads TGTGCCAGCCTTTATTCGGGGGCATACGAGCAGTACTTC.

The rearrangement uses TRBV3-1 and TRBJ2-2, with D possibly TRBD1 on 6 matching bases. The V gene's germline CDR1 is LGHDT and CDR2 YNNKEL (reference sequence). V lost 7 bases to trimming and J lost 1 base, with 7 bases between them. The CDR3 covers 13 residues. Here the CDR3 DNA reads TGTGCCAGCATACAGGGGAACACCGGGGAGCTGTTTTTT. This codes for CASIQGNTGELFF. Full variable domain (missing parts from reference TRBV3-1 and TRBJ2-2): DTAVSQTPKYLVTQMGNDKSIKCEQNLGHDTMYWYKQDSKKFLKIMFSYNNKELIINETVPNRFSPKSPDKAHLNLHINSLELGDSAVYFCASIQGNTGELFFGEGSRLTVL.

V gene TRBV2 combines with J gene TRBJ2-7, with a tentative D call TRBD1 (6 bases). V lost 6 bases and J lost 5, with 11 bases in between. Germline V gives CDR1 SNHLY, CDR2 FYNNEI. This CDR3 has 12 amino acids. DNA for the CDR3: TGTGCCAGCAGCACAGGGACCCACGAGCAGTACTTC. It is translated as CASSTGTHEQYF.

With regard to this clonotype: The junction departs from the called germline gene at one end, perhaps through a read error. The chain links TRBV24-1 to TRBJ2-1; 11 positions match TRBD1. The CDR3 loop spans 12 amino acids. The germline V gene has CDR1 KGHDR and CDR2 SFDVKD. CDR3 residues: CATSVSGQGVIF. Here the CDR3 DNA reads TGTGCCACCAGTGTCTCGGGACAGGGGGTGATCTTC.

The chain couples TRBV30 to TRBJ2-3; 11 positions agree with TRBD2. The germline V gene encodes CDR1 GTSNPN and CDR2 SVGIG (reference sequence). The CDR3 sequence is 15 residues long. The ends lost 2 bases at V and 1 base at J; junction bases unmatched: 2. CDR3 loop: CAWSPLAGGTDTQYF. CDR3 DNA sequence: TGTGCCTGGAGTCCACTAGCGGGAGGCACAGATACGCAGTATTTT.

The rearrangement joins TRBV20-1 to TRBJ2-5; D is undetermined. The germline V gene encodes CDR1 DFQATT and CDR2 SNEGSKA (reference sequence). The CDR3 sequence is 13 residues long. V dropped 8 bases and J dropped 5 bases, with 18 bases sitting between them. CDR3 coding DNA: TGCAGTAGTCAAAGCGCGGCCCGGGAGACCCAGTACTTC. Translation: CSSQSAARETQYF.

J is TRBJ2-7 and V is TRBV20-1; no clear D gene. The CDR3 has 14 residues. Germline lookup yields CDR1 DFQATT and CDR2 SNEGSKA (reference sequence). V was trimmed by 1 base and J by 4 bases, leaving 14 bases between them. Here the CDR3 reads CSARVGTSGYEQYV. The CDR3 DNA reads as TGCAGTGCTAGAGTCGGTACGTCTGGGTACGAGCAGTACGTC.

The chain links TRBV5-6 to TRBJ2-3; D unclear. Between the trimmed V and J ends, which lost 2 bases and 0 bases, there was a span of 13 bases. The CDR3 is 16 residues long. The germline V gene encodes CDR1 SGHDT and CDR2 YYEEEE. The CDR3 reads CASSLGQALSTDTQYF. The CDR3 DNA reads as TGTGCCAGCAGCTTAGGGCAGGCACTCAGCACAGATACGCAGTATTTT.

The genes are TRBV7-9 and TRBJ1-1, with D possibly matching TRBD1 (6 bases). The CDR3 covers 15 residues. Germline CDR1 SEHNR, CDR2 FQNEAQ (reference sequence). V gave up 5 bases and J gave up 8 bases, with 21 bases separating them. In DNA form, the CDR3 reads TGTGCCAGCAGCCCAGACCGCGGAGGGGGAAACGAAGCTTTCTTT. This sequence encodes CASSPDRGGGNEAFF. Variable domain in full (rest from reference TRBV7-9 and TRBJ1-1): DTGVSQNPRHKITKRGQNVTFRCDPISEHNRLYWYRQTLGQGPEFLTYFQNEAQLEKSRLLSDRFSAERPKGSFSTLEIQRTEQGDSAMYLCASSPDRGGGNEAFFGQGTRLTVV.

This sequence joins TRBV3-1 and TRBJ2-5; D is ambiguous. Deletions cut 1 base from V and 5 bases from J, with 8 bases between. Germline V gene lookup returns CDR1 LGHDT and CDR2 YNNKEL (reference sequence). The CDR3 runs to 13 residues. The CDR3 sequence is CASSQVNRETQYF. CDR3 DNA: TGTGCCAGCAGCCAAGTAAATCGGGAGACCCAGTACTTC.

CDR3 DNA sequence: TGTGCCAGCAGTTTACGACAGGGAGTCGAGCAGTACTTC. It yields the protein CASSLRQGVEQYF. V and J are TRBV12-3 or TRBV12-4 and TRBJ2-7; 7 bases match TRBD1. This CDR3 has 13 amino acids. Trimming took 2 bases from V and 6 from J; bases not matched to a gene: 4.